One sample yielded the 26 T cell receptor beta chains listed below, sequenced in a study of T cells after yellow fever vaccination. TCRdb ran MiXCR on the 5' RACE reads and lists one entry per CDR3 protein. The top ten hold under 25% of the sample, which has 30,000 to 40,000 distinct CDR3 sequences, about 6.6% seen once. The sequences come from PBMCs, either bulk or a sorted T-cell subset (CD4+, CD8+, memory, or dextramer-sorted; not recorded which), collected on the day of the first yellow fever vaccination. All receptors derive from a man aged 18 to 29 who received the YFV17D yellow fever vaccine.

The CDR3 coding sequence is TGTGCCAGCAGCGGCGAGAGATTCTATGGCTACACCTTC. It encodes CASSGERFYGYTF. The chain joins TRBV5-4 to TRBJ1-2, with D hard to call. Germline-derived CDR1 and CDR2 are SGHNT and YYREEE (reference sequence). Trimming removed 4 bases at V and 4 bases at J, with 11 bases between. CDR3 length: 13 amino acids. Together with reference TRBV5-4 and TRBJ1-2, the CDR3 gives the full variable domain: ETGVTQSPTHLIKTRGQQVTLRCSSQSGHNTVSWYQQALGQGPQFIFQYYREEENGRGNFPPRFSGLQFPNYSSELNVNALELDDSALYLCASSGERFYGYTFGSGTRLTVV.

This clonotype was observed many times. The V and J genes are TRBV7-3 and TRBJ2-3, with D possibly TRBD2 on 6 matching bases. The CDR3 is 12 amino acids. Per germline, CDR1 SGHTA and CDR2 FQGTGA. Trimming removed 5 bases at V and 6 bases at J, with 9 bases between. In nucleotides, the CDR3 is TGTGCCAGCAGCCGGGGGTCGGATACGCAGTATTTT. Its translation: CASSRGSDTQYF.

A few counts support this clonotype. The CDR3 bases are TGCAGTGCCACGGACGGACCCGGGGACTACGAGCAGTACGTC. It translates to CSATDGPGDYEQYV. J is TRBJ2-7 and V is TRBV20-1; possibly TRBD2 for D (5 bases). There are 14 residues in the CDR3. Trimming removed 6 bases from V and 3 bases from J, with 18 bases in between. Germline V gene data show CDR1 as DFQATT and CDR2 as SNEGSKA (reference sequence).

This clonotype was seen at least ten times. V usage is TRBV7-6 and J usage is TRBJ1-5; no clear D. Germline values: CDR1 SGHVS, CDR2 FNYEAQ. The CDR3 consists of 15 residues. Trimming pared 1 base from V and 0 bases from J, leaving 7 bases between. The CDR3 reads CASSLGGNSNQPQHF. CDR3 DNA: TGTGCCAGCAGCTTAGGGGGTAATAGCAATCAGCCCCAGCATTTT.

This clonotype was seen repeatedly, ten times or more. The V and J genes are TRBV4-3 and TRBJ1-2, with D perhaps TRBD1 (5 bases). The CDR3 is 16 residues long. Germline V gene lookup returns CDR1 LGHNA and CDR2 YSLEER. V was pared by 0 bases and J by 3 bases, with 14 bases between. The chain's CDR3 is CASSQEVRGGDYGYTF. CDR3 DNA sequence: TGCGCCAGCAGCCAAGAGGTGAGGGGAGGGGACTATGGCTACACCTTC.

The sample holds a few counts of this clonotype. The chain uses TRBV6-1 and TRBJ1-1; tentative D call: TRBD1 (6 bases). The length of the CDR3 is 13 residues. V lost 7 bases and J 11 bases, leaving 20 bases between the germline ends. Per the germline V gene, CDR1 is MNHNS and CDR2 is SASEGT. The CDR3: CASMGWGRGGAFF. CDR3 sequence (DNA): TGTGCCAGCATGGGCTGGGGGCGAGGTGGCGCTTTCTTT.

The CDR3 nucleotides read TGTGCCACCAGCAGAGAGAGTACCCGGGGGGGGTACGGCTACACCTTC. Encoded protein: CATSRESTRGGYGYTF. The chain carries TRBV15 and TRBJ1-2; D is possibly TRBD1 (5 bases). Trimming removed 0 bases at V and 8 bases at J, with 19 bases between. Germline V CDR1 and CDR2: LNHNV, YYDKDF (reference sequence). The CDR3 contains 16 residues. Filled out from reference TRBV15 and TRBJ1-2, the complete variable domain reads DAMVIQNPRYQVTQFGKPVTLSCSQTLNHNVMYWYQQKSSQAPKLLFHYYDKDFNNEADTPDNFQSRRPNTSFCFLDIRSPGLGDTAMYLCATSRESTRGGYGYTFGSGTRLTVV.

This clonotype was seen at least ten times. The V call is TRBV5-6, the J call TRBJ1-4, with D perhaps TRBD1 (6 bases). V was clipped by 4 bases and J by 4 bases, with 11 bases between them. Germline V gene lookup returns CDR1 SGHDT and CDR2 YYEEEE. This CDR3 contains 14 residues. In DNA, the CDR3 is TGTGCCAGCAGCCAGGGGATGGGTAATGAAAAACTGTTTTTT. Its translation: CASSQGMGNEKLFF. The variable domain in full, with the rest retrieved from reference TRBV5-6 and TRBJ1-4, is DAGVTQSPTHLIKTRGQQVTLRCSPKSGHDTVSWYQQALGQGPQFIFQYYEEEERQRGNFPDRFSGHQFPNYSSELNVNALLLGDSALYLCASSQGMGNEKLFFGSGTQLSVL.

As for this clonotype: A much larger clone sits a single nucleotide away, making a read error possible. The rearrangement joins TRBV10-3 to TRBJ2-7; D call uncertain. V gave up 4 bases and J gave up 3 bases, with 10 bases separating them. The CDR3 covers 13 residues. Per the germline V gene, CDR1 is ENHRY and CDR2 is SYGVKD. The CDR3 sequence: CAISVSHNYEQYF. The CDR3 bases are TGTGCCATCAGTGTCAGCCACAACTACGAGCAGTACTTC.

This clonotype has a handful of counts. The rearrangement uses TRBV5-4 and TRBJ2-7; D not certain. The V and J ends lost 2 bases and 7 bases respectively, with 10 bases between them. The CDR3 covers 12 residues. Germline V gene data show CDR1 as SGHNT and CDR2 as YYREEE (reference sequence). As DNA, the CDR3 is TGTGCCAGCAGCTTTTCCGGGTGGGAGCAGTACTTC. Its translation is CASSFSGWEQYF.

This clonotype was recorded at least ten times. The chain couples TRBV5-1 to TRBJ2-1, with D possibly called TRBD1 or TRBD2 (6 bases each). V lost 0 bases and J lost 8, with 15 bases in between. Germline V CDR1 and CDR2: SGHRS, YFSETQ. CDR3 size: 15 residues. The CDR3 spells CASSLEGRGVDEQFF. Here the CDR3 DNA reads TGCGCCAGCAGCTTGGAGGGTAGGGGGGTAGATGAGCAGTTCTTC.

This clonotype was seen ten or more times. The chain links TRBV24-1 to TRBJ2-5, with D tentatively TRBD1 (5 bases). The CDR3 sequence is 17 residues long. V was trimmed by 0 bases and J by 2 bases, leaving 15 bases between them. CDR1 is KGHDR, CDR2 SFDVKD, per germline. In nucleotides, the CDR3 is TGTGCCACCAGTGATTTGCGGCAGGGCGATGCACAAGAGACCCAGTACTTC. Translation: CATSDLRQGDAQETQYF.

The chain's CDR3 is CASSYSIDQPQHF. In DNA, the CDR3 is TGTGCCAGCAGTTACTCGATAGATCAGCCCCAGCATTTT. The chain has TRBV6-5 and TRBJ1-5; D remains unclear. The CDR3 consists of 13 residues. V lost 0 bases to trimming and J lost 5 bases, with 5 bases between them. Germline values: CDR1 MNHEY, CDR2 SVGAGI.

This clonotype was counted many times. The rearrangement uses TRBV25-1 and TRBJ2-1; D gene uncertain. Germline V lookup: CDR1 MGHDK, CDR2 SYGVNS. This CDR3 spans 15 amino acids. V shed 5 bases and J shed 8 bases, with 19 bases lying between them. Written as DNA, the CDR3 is TGTGCCAGCAGTATGAGACTTACCCCGGCGGATGAGCAGTTCTTC. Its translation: CASSMRLTPADEQFF.

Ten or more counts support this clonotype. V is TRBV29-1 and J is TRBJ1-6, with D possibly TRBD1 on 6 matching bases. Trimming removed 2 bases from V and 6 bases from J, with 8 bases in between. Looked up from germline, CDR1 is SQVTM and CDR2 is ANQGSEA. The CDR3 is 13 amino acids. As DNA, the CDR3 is TGCAGCGTTGAATTGGACAGTAATTCACCCCTCCACTTT. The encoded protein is CSVELDSNSPLHF.

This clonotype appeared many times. This CDR3 reads CASRRIGGQKNTEAFF. The CDR3 DNA reads as TGTGCCAGCAGGCGCATAGGGGGACAAAAGAACACTGAAGCTTTCTTT. The chain recombines TRBV5-4 with TRBJ1-1; D is possibly TRBD1 (6 bases). The CDR3 totals 16 residues. Trimming stripped 5 bases from V and 1 base from J, with 18 bases between. CDR1 is SGHNT, CDR2 YYREEE, per germline (reference sequence).

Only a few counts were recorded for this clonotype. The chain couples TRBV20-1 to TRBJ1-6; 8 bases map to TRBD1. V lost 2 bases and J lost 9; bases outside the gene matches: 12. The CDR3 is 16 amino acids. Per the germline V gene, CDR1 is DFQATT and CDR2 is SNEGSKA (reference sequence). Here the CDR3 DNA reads TGCAGTGCTAGACCCCCAGAGCAGGGGGCGAGTTCACCCCTCCACTTT. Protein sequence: CSARPPEQGASSPLHF.

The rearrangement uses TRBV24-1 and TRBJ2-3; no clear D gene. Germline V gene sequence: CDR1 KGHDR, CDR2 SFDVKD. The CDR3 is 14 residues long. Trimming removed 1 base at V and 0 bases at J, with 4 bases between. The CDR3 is CATSDFKSTDTQYF. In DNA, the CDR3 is TGTGCCACCAGTGATTTTAAGAGCACAGATACGCAGTATTTT.

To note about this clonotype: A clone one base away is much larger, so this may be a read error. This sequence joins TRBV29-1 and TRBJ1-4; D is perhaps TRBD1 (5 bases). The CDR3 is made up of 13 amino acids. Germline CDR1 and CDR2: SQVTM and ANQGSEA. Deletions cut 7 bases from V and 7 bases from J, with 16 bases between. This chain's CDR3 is CSASDSVAEKLFF. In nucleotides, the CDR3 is TGCAGCGCTTCCGACAGTGTTGCTGAAAAACTGTTTTTT. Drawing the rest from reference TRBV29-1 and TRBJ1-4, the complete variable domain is SAVISQKPSRDICQRGTSLTIQCQVDSQVTMMFWYRQQPGQSLTLIATANQGSEATYESGFVIDKFPISRPNLTFSTLTVSNMSPEDSSIYLCSASDSVAEKLFFGSGTQLSVL.

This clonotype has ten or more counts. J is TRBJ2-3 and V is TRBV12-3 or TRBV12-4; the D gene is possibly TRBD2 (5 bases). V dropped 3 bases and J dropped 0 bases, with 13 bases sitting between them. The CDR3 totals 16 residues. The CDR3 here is CASSLAEGSSTDTQYF. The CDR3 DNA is TGTGCCAGCAGTTTGGCGGAAGGGAGTAGCACAGATACGCAGTATTTT.

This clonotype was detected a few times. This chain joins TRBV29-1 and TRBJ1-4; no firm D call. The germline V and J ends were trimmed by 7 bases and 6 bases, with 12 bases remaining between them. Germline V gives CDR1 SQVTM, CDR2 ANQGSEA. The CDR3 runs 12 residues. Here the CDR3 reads CSAQREDEKLFF. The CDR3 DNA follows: TGCAGCGCCCAGCGAGAGGATGAAAAACTGTTTTTT.

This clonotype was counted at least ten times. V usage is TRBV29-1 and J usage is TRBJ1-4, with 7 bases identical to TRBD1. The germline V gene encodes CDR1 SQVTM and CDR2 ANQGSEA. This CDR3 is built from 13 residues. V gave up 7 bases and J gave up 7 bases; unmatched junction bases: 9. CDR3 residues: CSASDRVAEKLFF. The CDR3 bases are TGCAGCGCTTCCGACAGGGTTGCTGAAAAACTGTTTTTT.

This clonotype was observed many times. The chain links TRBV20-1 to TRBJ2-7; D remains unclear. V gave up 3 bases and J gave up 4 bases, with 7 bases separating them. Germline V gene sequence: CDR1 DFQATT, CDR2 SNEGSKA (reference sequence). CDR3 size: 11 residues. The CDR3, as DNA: TGCAGTGCTAGCCCCGAATACGAGCAGTACTTC. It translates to CSASPEYEQYF.

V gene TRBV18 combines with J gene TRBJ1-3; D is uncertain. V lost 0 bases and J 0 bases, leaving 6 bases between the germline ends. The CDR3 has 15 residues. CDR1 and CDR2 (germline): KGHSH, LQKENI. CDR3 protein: CASSPPANSGNTIYF. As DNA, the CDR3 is TGTGCCAGCTCACCACCGGCCAACTCTGGAAACACCATATATTTT.

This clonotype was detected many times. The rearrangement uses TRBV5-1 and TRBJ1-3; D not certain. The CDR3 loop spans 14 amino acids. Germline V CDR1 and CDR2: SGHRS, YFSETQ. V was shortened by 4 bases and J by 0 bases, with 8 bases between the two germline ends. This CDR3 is CASSPVSSGNTIYF. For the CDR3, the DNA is TGCGCCAGCAGCCCCGTCAGCTCTGGAAACACCATATATTTT.

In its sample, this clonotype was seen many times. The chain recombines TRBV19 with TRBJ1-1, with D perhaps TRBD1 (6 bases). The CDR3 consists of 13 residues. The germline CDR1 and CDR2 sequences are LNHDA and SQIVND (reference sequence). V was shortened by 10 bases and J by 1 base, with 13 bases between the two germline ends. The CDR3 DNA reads TGTGCCACCAAGGACAGACAGAACACTGAAGCTTTCTTT. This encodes CATKDRQNTEAFF. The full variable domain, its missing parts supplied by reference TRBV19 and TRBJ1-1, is DGGITQSPKYLFRKEGQNVTLSCEQNLNHDAMYWYRQDPGQGLRLIYYSQIVNDFQKGDIAEGYSVSREKKESFPLTVTSAQKNPTAFYLCATKDRQNTEAFFGQGTRLTVV.